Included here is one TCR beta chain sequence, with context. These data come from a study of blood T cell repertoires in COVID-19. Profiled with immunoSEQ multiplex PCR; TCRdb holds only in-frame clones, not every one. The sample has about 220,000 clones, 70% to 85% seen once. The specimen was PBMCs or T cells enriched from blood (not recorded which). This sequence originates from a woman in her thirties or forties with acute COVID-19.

The chain's CDR3 is CASSSTRLGEGYTF. The CDR3 DNA follows: TGTGCCAGCAGTTCCACAAGGCTAGGAGAAGGCTACACCTTC. The chain employs TRBV6-5 and TRBJ1-2; D is ambiguous. V lost 4 bases and J 8 bases, leaving 17 bases between the germline ends. Germline V gives CDR1 MNHEY, CDR2 SVGAGI. The CDR3 is 14 amino acids.